Each of the 27 T cell receptor beta chains below was sequenced from the same sample in a study of T-cell memory formation after mild COVID-19. In TCRdb, the 5' RACE reads were re-called with MiXCR into one record per CDR3 protein. The repertoire holds approximately 290,000 distinct CDR3 sequences, with less than 20% as singletons. The sample was PBMCs or a T cell subset sorted from them (not recorded which). These receptors originate from a man younger than 30 who had mild COVID-19 (a few samples of this study predate the infection). Cell type and time point are not known.

V is TRBV18 and J is TRBJ2-1; 11 nucleotides match TRBD1. This CDR3 has 17 amino acids. V lost 5 bases to trimming and J lost 6 bases; unmatched junction nucleotides: 12. The germline CDR1 and CDR2 sequences are KGHSH and LQKENI. This CDR3 is CASSGRTGGAKGNEQFF. CDR3 nucleotide sequence: TGTGCCAGCTCAGGGCGGACAGGGGGCGCGAAGGGCAATGAGCAGTTCTTC. Combining the CDR3 with reference TRBV18 and TRBJ2-1 gives the whole variable domain NAGVMQNPRHLVRRRGQEARLRCSPMKGHSHVYWYRQLPEEGLKFMVYLQKENIIDESGMPKERFSAEFPKEGPSILRIQQVVRGDSAAYFCASSGRTGGAKGNEQFFGPGTRLTVL.

The V call is TRBV5-1, the J call TRBJ2-7; the match to TRBD2 covers 8 bases. V was clipped by 2 bases and J by 4 bases; unmatched bases: 2. The CDR3 has 13 amino acids. Germline CDR1 SGHRS, CDR2 YFSETQ. CDR3 DNA sequence: TGCGCCAGCAGCTTCGGACTAGCTTACGAGCAGTACTTC. It translates to CASSFGLAYEQYF. Combining the CDR3 with reference TRBV5-1 and TRBJ2-7 gives the whole variable domain KAGVTQTPRYLIKTRGQQVTLSCSPISGHRSVSWYQQTPGQGLQFLFEYFSETQRNKGNFPGRFSGRQFSNSRSEMNVSTLELGDSALYLCASSFGLAYEQYFGPGTRLTVT.

This clonotype was observed many times. The chain recombines TRBV12-3 or TRBV12-4 with TRBJ2-3; possibly TRBD2 for D (6 bases). The CDR3 runs to 17 residues. Trimming removed 0 bases at V and 5 bases at J, with 18 bases between. For the CDR3, the DNA is TGTGCCAGCAGTTTAGCGTATTTAGAATCGGAGGGAGATACGCAGTATTTT. Residues: CASSLAYLESEGDTQYF.

The rearrangement links TRBV7-9 to TRBJ2-1; D gene uncertain. Trimming pared 7 bases from V and 5 bases from J, leaving 15 bases between. The CDR3 is 14 residues long. Germline V gene lookup returns CDR1 SEHNR and CDR2 FQNEAQ (reference sequence). CDR3: CASIRSGGNNEQFF. The CDR3 DNA reads as TGTGCCAGCATTCGAAGTGGCGGAAACAATGAGCAGTTCTTC. Combining the CDR3 with reference TRBV7-9 and TRBJ2-1 gives the whole variable domain DTGVSQNPRHKITKRGQNVTFRCDPISEHNRLYWYRQTLGQGPEFLTYFQNEAQLEKSRLLSDRFSAERPKGSFSTLEIQRTEQGDSAMYLCASIRSGGNNEQFFGPGTRLTVL.

Comment on this clonotype: A much larger clone differs by one base, so this may be a read error. The chain has TRBV12-3 or TRBV12-4 and TRBJ2-2, with 7 bases fitting TRBD1. After removal of 9 bases from V and 3 bases from J, the junction contained 4 bases not matched to a gene. The CDR3 runs 13 residues. CDR3 sequence reads: CARIGQDTGELFF. The CDR3 coding sequence is TGTGCCAGAATTGGACAGGACACCGGGGAGCTGTTTTTT.

Only a few counts were recorded for this clonotype. The chain is built from TRBV6-5 and TRBJ2-5; TRBD2 might be the D (6 bases). CDR1 MNHEY and CDR2 SVGAGI come from the germline V gene. The CDR3 consists of 13 residues. V was shortened by 6 bases and J by 1 base, with 9 bases between the two germline ends. DNA for the CDR3: TGTGCCAGCAGGGAGGGCGTCCAAGAGACCCAGTACTTC. Encoded protein: CASREGVQETQYF.

The V and J genes are TRBV4-2 and TRBJ2-2; D unclear. The CDR3 runs 13 residues. Deletions cut 4 bases from V and 7 bases from J, with 10 bases between. Germline lookup yields CDR1 LGHNA and CDR2 YNFKEQ. CDR3: CASSPVVGGELFF. In DNA, the CDR3 is TGTGCCAGCAGCCCAGTAGTTGGCGGGGAGCTGTTTTTT.

The V gene is TRBV5-6, the J gene TRBJ2-3; possibly TRBD2 for D (6 bases). Germline V gene lookup returns CDR1 SGHDT and CDR2 YYEEEE. This CDR3 is 13 amino acids long. V gave up 4 bases and J gave up 4 bases, with 10 bases separating them. The CDR3 sequence: CASSTLAPDTQYF. The CDR3 coding sequence is TGTGCCAGCAGCACACTAGCCCCAGATACGCAGTATTTT.

As concerns this clonotype: One base away lies a much larger clone, so this may be a sequencing read error. V usage is TRBV20-1 and J usage is TRBJ2-1, with 10 bases matching TRBD2. CDR1 is DFQATT, CDR2 SNEGSKA, per germline (reference sequence). The CDR3 spans 14 residues. The CDR3 DNA follows: TGCAGTGATAGAGGACTAGCGGAATACAATGAGCAGTTCTTC. Translation gives CSDRGLAEYNEQFF.

This clonotype appeared a few times. The chain employs TRBV6-6 and TRBJ2-7; tentatively, D is TRBD1 (6 bases). Trimming pared 5 bases from V and 1 base from J, leaving 18 bases between. The CDR3 covers 16 residues. Germline V gives CDR1 MNHNY, CDR2 SVGAGI (reference sequence). As DNA, the CDR3 is TGTGCCAGCAGTGACGTCACAGGGTGGGAATCCTACGAGCAGTACTTC. The encoded protein is CASSDVTGWESYEQYF.

The chain has TRBV7-3 and TRBJ2-7; D is uncertain. The CDR3 has 14 amino acids. Germline V gene sequence: CDR1 SGHTA, CDR2 FQGTGA. The V end was cut by 5 bases, the J end by 0 bases, with 11 bases between. In DNA, the CDR3 is TGTGCCAGCAGCCCTGACTGGAACTCCTACGAGCAGTACTTC. It codes for CASSPDWNSYEQYF.

The chain has TRBV20-1 and TRBJ2-7; D uncertain. The germline V and J ends were trimmed by 3 bases and 2 bases, with 14 bases remaining between them. Germline V gene sequence: CDR1 DFQATT, CDR2 SNEGSKA (reference sequence). This CDR3 is 14 amino acids long. The CDR3 loop is CSASPVLDPYEQYF. The CDR3 nucleotides are TGCAGTGCTAGCCCCGTCCTGGATCCCTACGAGCAGTACTTC.

The CDR3 coding sequence is TGCGCCAGCAGCCAATTGGTGGGGTCGTGGTACGGGGAGCTGTTTTTT. Protein: CASSQLVGSWYGELFF. The chain couples TRBV4-3 to TRBJ2-2; D not resolved. V was pared by 2 bases and J by 7 bases, with 17 bases between. The CDR3 consists of 16 residues. Germline V gene sequence: CDR1 LGHNA, CDR2 YSLEER.

This clonotype has more than one count but fewer than ten. The chain has TRBV29-1 and TRBJ2-2, with a tentative D call TRBD2 (6 bases). Per germline, CDR1 SQVTM and CDR2 ANQGSEA. This CDR3 has 17 residues. Trimming cost V 2 bases and J 4 bases, with 20 bases left between them. CDR3 coding DNA: TGCAGCGTTGAAAGAGGGCGGGGTCCACCGGGCACCGGGGAGCTGTTTTTT. As protein: CSVERGRGPPGTGELFF.

The chain employs TRBV5-1 and TRBJ2-5, with TRBD2 matching over 12 bases. CDR1 and CDR2 from the germline V gene are SGHRS and YFSETQ. The J segment lost 7 bases and the V segment lost 3 bases, leaving 25 bases of the junction unmatched. CDR3 length: 21 amino acids. As DNA, the CDR3 is TGCGCCAGCAGCTCGCCCCCCCCGGCGCTAGCGGGGGGGCACACCGTGGGGACCCAGTACTTC. Translating it yields CASSSPPPALAGGHTVGTQYF. Complete variable domain (other parts from reference TRBV5-1 and TRBJ2-5): KAGVTQTPRYLIKTRGQQVTLSCSPISGHRSVSWYQQTPGQGLQFLFEYFSETQRNKGNFPGRFSGRQFSNSRSEMNVSTLELGDSALYLCASSSPPPALAGGHTVGTQYFGPGTRLLVL.

The chain has TRBV7-2 and TRBJ2-3, with 9 nucleotides matching TRBD2. From germline, CDR1 is SGHTA and CDR2 FQGNSA. This CDR3 region has 17 residues. V lost 5 bases, J lost 1 base, and 10 bases stayed unmatched. CDR3 sequence: CASSHVLAGPGTDTQYF. The CDR3 nucleotides read TGTGCCAGCAGCCATGTTCTAGCGGGGCCAGGCACAGATACGCAGTATTTT.

The chain employs TRBV18 and TRBJ2-7, with D hard to call. CDR1 KGHSH and CDR2 LQKENI come from the germline V gene. The CDR3 runs to 12 residues. V dropped 3 bases and J dropped 6 bases, with 9 bases sitting between them. CDR3 loop: CASSPTTVEQYF. The CDR3, as DNA: TGTGCCAGCTCACCGACGACTGTCGAGCAGTACTTC.

This clonotype was found many times. This chain joins TRBV7-9 and TRBJ1-5, with D possibly TRBD1 on 6 matching bases. This CDR3 region has 13 residues. The V and J ends lost 2 bases and 4 bases respectively, with 6 bases between them. The germline CDR1 and CDR2 sequences are SEHNR and FQNEAQ (reference sequence). For the CDR3, the DNA is TGTGCCAGCAGCTTAACAGGGAATCAGCCCCAGCATTTT. It encodes CASSLTGNQPQHF.

The genes are TRBV7-6 and TRBJ1-2; D not resolved. This CDR3 is 14 amino acids long. V lost 6 bases to trimming and J lost 4 bases, with 15 bases between them. CDR1 is SGHVS and CDR2 is FNYEAQ in the germline V gene. The DNA of the CDR3 is TGTGCCAGCAGTTTTTCAGACTGGGGCTATGGCTACACCTTC. Translated, it gives CASSFSDWGYGYTF. Filled out from reference TRBV7-6 and TRBJ1-2, the complete variable domain reads GAGVSQSPRYKVTKRGQDVALRCDPISGHVSLYWYRQALGQGPEFLTYFNYEAQQDKSGLPNDRFSAERPEGSISTLTIQRTEQRDSAMYRCASSFSDWGYGYTFGSGTRLTVV.

This chain connects TRBV7-3 to TRBJ2-3; D is undetermined. The CDR3 runs to 13 residues. The germline CDR1 and CDR2 sequences are SGHTA and FQGTGA. The V and J ends lost 6 bases and 6 bases respectively, with 13 bases between them. DNA for the CDR3: TGTGCCAGCAGTCGGACGGCCGTGGATACGCAGTATTTT. Its translation is CASSRTAVDTQYF.

In this sample, this clonotype turned up a few times. The chain couples TRBV7-2 to TRBJ2-5; D may be TRBD2 (6 bases). CDR3 length equals 15 residues. The germline V gene has CDR1 SGHTA and CDR2 FQGNSA. Trimming removed 4 bases at V and 5 bases at J, with 17 bases between. As DNA, the CDR3 is TGTGCCAGCAGCTCGTGGGCCTCGGGGGAGGAGACCCAGTACTTC. It encodes CASSSWASGEETQYF.

The chain uses TRBV27 and TRBJ2-3; no clear D. The V gene's germline CDR1 is MNHEY and CDR2 SMNVEV (reference sequence). V dropped 5 bases and J dropped 6 bases, with 12 bases sitting between them. The CDR3 runs 13 residues. CDR3 protein: CASSNEYPDTQYF. The CDR3 DNA reads as TGTGCCAGCAGTAATGAGTACCCGGATACGCAGTATTTT.

The rearrangement uses TRBV20-1 and TRBJ2-7, with 10 bases fitting TRBD2. This CDR3 is built from 14 residues. From germline, CDR1 is DFQATT and CDR2 SNEGSKA (reference sequence). V lost 5 bases and J lost 7; bases outside the gene matches: 11. In DNA, the CDR3 is TGCAGTGCTTTAGCGGGGGGCCCAGGGGAGGAGCAGTACGTC. Translating it yields CSALAGGPGEEQYV.

This chain connects TRBV5-1 to TRBJ2-3; D is perhaps TRBD1 (6 bases). The CDR3 runs 15 residues. Deletions cut 2 bases from V and 6 bases from J, with 16 bases between. The germline V gene encodes CDR1 SGHRS and CDR2 YFSETQ. The CDR3 is CASSLSQTGPDTQYF. Written as DNA, the CDR3 is TGCGCCAGCAGCTTATCGCAGACAGGTCCCGATACGCAGTATTTT.

The rearrangement joins TRBV4-1 to TRBJ1-4; 11 nucleotides match TRBD1. After removal of 7 bases from V and 8 bases from J, the junction contained 12 bases not matched to a gene. The germline CDR1 and CDR2 sequences are MGHRA and YSYEKL. There are 16 residues in the CDR3. In DNA form, the CDR3 reads TGCGCCAGCACCCTCCGGGACAGGGGGACCCAGGAAAAACTGTTTTTT. Amino acids: CASTLRDRGTQEKLFF.

This sequence joins TRBV19 and TRBJ2-1; D is possibly TRBD1 (5 bases). Germline CDR1 is LNHDA and CDR2 is SQIVND (reference sequence). The CDR3 contains 15 residues. Trimming shortened V by 3 bases and J by 7 bases, and 16 bases separated the two germline ends. The CDR3 is CASSILRQGVNEQFF. The CDR3 DNA reads TGTGCCAGTAGTATCCTGCGCCAGGGCGTGAATGAGCAGTTCTTC.

Many counts were recorded for this clonotype. CDR3 sequence (DNA): TGCGCCAGCAGCCAAGGTTTGGGGTTTCGAGAGACCCAGTACTTC. It specifies CASSQGLGFRETQYF. The chain uses TRBV4-1 and TRBJ2-5; D is undetermined. This CDR3 is 15 amino acids long. The germline V gene has CDR1 MGHRA and CDR2 YSYEKL. The V end was cut by 1 base, the J end by 4 bases, with 13 bases between.